These 18 T cell receptor beta chains were all obtained from the same sample, sequenced in a study of shared clonotypes between healthy human individuals. Assay used: immunoSEQ multiplex PCR; TCRdb lists only in-frame clones, some missing. The table has roughly 300,000 clones, over 75% seen once; the top ten hold 16%. The source material was memory CD8+ T cells sorted from blood. Subset reported: CD45RO+ cells pooled with CCR7-negative TemRA cells. The receptors here all came from a man in his late teens or twenties in good health.

The chain combines TRBV27 with TRBJ2-7, with 7 bases aligning to TRBD1. Germline loops: CDR1 MNHEY, CDR2 SMNVEV (reference sequence). The CDR3 consists of 16 residues. Germline trimming cut 6 bases from V and 1 base from J; bases unmatched to any gene: 12. CDR3 amino acids: CASSERGRTVSYEQYF. CDR3 in DNA: TGTGCCAGCAGCGAAAGGGGGCGGACGGTATCCTACGAGCAGTACTTC.

This clone was recorded a few times. The V call is TRBV7-6, the J call TRBJ1-1, with 7 bases that match TRBD1. CDR1 and CDR2 (germline): SGHVS, FNYEAQ. V trimming: 5 bases; J trimming: 7 bases; junction bases outside the gene matches: 19. There are 17 residues in the CDR3. CDR3 protein: CASSLPSTGPGNGEAFF. The DNA for the CDR3 is TGTGCCAGCAGCCTCCCGTCGACAGGGCCAGGGAACGGTGAAGCTTTCTTT.

The V gene is TRBV6-5, the J gene TRBJ2-2, with 7 bases identical to TRBD1. The germline gives CDR1 MNHEY, CDR2 SVGAGI. The CDR3 totals 15 residues. The V segment lost 2 bases and the J segment 4 bases; nucleotides outside the gene matches: 4. The DNA for the CDR3 is TGTGCCAGCAGTTACGAGGGGGCGGGCACCGGGGAGCTGTTTTTT. Its protein product is CASSYEGAGTGELFF.

The genes are TRBV7-9 and TRBJ2-7; D remains ambiguous. Trimming shortened V by 2 bases and J by 5 bases, and 7 bases separated the two germline ends. Germline V CDR1 and CDR2: SEHNR, FQNEAQ (reference sequence). This CDR3 is 12 amino acids long. The chain's CDR3 is CASSLRSDEQYF. CDR3 DNA sequence: TGTGCCAGCAGCTTACGGTCCGACGAGCAGTACTTC.

V and J are TRBV5-6 and TRBJ2-5; perhaps TRBD2 as D (6 bases). Germline CDR1 and CDR2: SGHDT and YYEEEE. CDR3 length: 13 residues. V lost 4 bases, J lost 5 bases, and 12 bases lay in between. The CDR3 here is CASSPGGTETQYF. CDR3 bases: TGTGCCAGCAGCCCCGGGGGTACGGAGACCCAGTACTTC.

The chain has TRBV25-1 and TRBJ2-3; D may be TRBD1 (6 bases). Looked up from germline, CDR1 is MGHDK and CDR2 is SYGVNS. This CDR3 region has 12 residues. CDR3 sequence (DNA): TGTGCAGCGACAGGCCTCACAGATACGCAGTATTTT. Translation gives CAATGLTDTQYF.

This rearrangement joins TRBV5-1 to TRBJ2-7; 12 bases are a match to TRBD2. V was pared by 0 bases and J by 5 bases, with 9 bases of the junction left unmatched. Germline-derived CDR1 and CDR2 are SGHRS and YFSETQ. The CDR3 runs to 17 residues. CDR3 loop: CASSLGGLAGGSHEQYF. The CDR3 DNA reads TGCGCCAGCAGCTTGGGGGGACTAGCGGGCGGGTCCCACGAGCAGTACTTC.

This clone was observed once. This sequence joins TRBV2 and TRBJ2-7; the match to TRBD1 covers 9 bases. Germline CDR1 reads SNHLY; CDR2 reads FYNNEI. V was clipped by 11 bases and J by 3 bases; unmatched bases: 5. This CDR3 contains 12 residues. The CDR3 DNA reads TGTGCCGGGGGGACAGGGCTCTACGAGCAGTACTTC. This gives the protein CAGGTGLYEQYF.

The chain has TRBV4-1 and TRBJ1-2, with D possibly matching TRBD1 (6 bases). The germline V gene encodes CDR1 MGHRA and CDR2 YSYEKL. This CDR3 has 15 residues. Deletions cut 0 bases from V and 3 bases from J, with 11 bases between. CDR3 coding DNA: TGCGCCAGCAGCCAAGAACCAGGGGAAGACTATGGCTACACCTTC. Translating gives CASSQEPGEDYGYTF.

This chain's CDR3 is CASSSHPRGVNQPQHF. The CDR3 coding sequence is TGTGCCAGCAGTTCCCACCCCAGGGGGGTCAATCAGCCCCAGCATTTT. V gene TRBV27 combines with J gene TRBJ1-5; 7 nucleotides align to TRBD1. The CDR3 extends over 16 amino acids. The trim removed 4 bases at V and 3 bases at J, leaving 9 bases unmatched. CDR1 is MNHEY and CDR2 is SMNVEV in the germline V gene (reference sequence).

This chain uses TRBV5-1 with TRBJ1-6; 7 bases map to TRBD1. CDR1 is SGHRS and CDR2 is YFSETQ in the germline V gene. This CDR3 has 15 residues. V was clipped by 4 bases and J by 7 bases; unmatched bases: 8. Here the CDR3 reads CASSPMGQLNSPLHF. In nucleotides, the CDR3 is TGCGCCAGCAGCCCCATGGGACAGCTAAATTCACCCCTCCACTTT.

The chain uses TRBV7-9 and TRBJ1-2, with 7 bases identical to TRBD1. Trimming removed 1 base from V and 4 bases from J; junction bases left unmatched: 3. Germline CDR1 reads SEHNR; CDR2 reads FQNEAQ (reference sequence). This CDR3 region has 14 residues. CDR3 sequence (DNA): TGTGCCAGCAGCTTAGTGGGGACAGTCTATGGCTACACCTTC. It encodes CASSLVGTVYGYTF.

The chain's CDR3 is CSGRRGRTEAFF. CDR3 sequence (DNA): TGCAGCGGACGCAGGGGGCGAACTGAAGCTTTCTTT. The J gene is TRBJ1-1, the V gene TRBV29-1; TRBD1 aligns across 8 bases. The germline V gene encodes CDR1 SQVTM and CDR2 ANQGSEA. CDR3 length: 12 amino acids. V shed 7 bases and J 5 bases; nucleotides not matched to a gene: 6.

This clone was seen many times. The chain uses TRBV4-1 and TRBJ2-3, with no clear D. The CDR3 spans 17 residues. Per the germline V gene, CDR1 is MGHRA and CDR2 is YSYEKL. Between the trimmed V and J ends, which lost 0 bases and 6 bases, there was a span of 19 bases. CDR3 protein: CASSQDLVSLQLDTQYF. CDR3 nucleotide sequence: TGCGCCAGCAGCCAAGATCTAGTTTCCCTTCAGTTGGATACGCAGTATTTT.

This clone was observed a single time. The DNA of the CDR3 is TGCGCCAGCAGCTTGGAACCGGGAAGCGGATACTTCTACAATGAGCAGTTCTTC. Its translation: CASSLEPGSGYFYNEQFF. The chain joins TRBV5-1 to TRBJ2-1, with D perhaps TRBD2 (5 bases). This CDR3 region has 18 residues. Looked up from germline, CDR1 is SGHRS and CDR2 is YFSETQ. The V gene lost 0 bases and the J gene lost 3 bases, with 19 bases spanning the gap.

The chain recombines TRBV9 with TRBJ2-5, with D uncertain. Germline V lookup: CDR1 SGDLS, CDR2 YYNGEE. Trimming took 3 bases from V and 5 from J, leaving 17 bases between them. The CDR3 length is 15 residues. The CDR3 region has the DNA TGTGCCAGCAGCGCACCATCACCACGAGTGGAGACCCAGTACTTC. Protein: CASSAPSPRVETQYF.

This clone has just one count. CDR3 DNA sequence: TGTGCCAGCAGCTTAACCCCCGAGGTGACCCAGTACTTC. Protein product: CASSLTPEVTQYF. The chain recombines TRBV7-9 with TRBJ2-5; D not certain. Trimming pared 2 bases from V and 7 bases from J, leaving 11 bases between. Germline assignment: CDR1 SEHNR and CDR2 FQNEAQ (reference sequence). The CDR3 has 13 residues.

This clone was found a few times. The J gene is TRBJ2-2, the V gene TRBV30; no clear D. This CDR3 is built from 16 residues. V lost 0 bases and J 7 bases, leaving 18 bases between the germline ends. Germline V gives CDR1 GTSNPN, CDR2 SVGIG (reference sequence). The CDR3 protein is CAWSVGGHGLGGELFF. CDR3 in DNA: TGTGCCTGGAGTGTCGGTGGGCATGGGTTGGGCGGGGAGCTGTTTTTT.